This record covers a single T cell receptor beta chain. This specimen belongs to a study of PD-1 blockade in classical Hodgkin lymphoma. All patients experienced relapse after autologous stem cell transplantation, and brentuximab vedotin exposure was variable. Sequencing was performed with immunoSEQ multiplex PCR; in TCRdb, only in-frame clones are kept and a portion is missing. In the table there are about 43,000 clones, over 65% of which are singletons. Germline V CDR1 and CDR2: SGHTS, YDEGEE. This CDR3 has 13 amino acids. V lost 8 bases, J lost 1 base, and 12 bases lay in between. This rearrangement joins TRBV5-8 to TRBJ1-1; D gene ambiguous. The TCR originated in a human donor with classical Hodgkin lymphoma. The sequenced sample was peripheral blood mononuclear cells (PBMCs), obtained before the second cycle of nivolumab. CDR3 DNA sequence: TGTGCCAGTAAGACGAGAGAGAACACTGAAGCTTTCTTT. It specifies CASKTRENTEAFF.